These 19 T cell receptor beta chains were sequenced from one sample in a study of patients and donors after allogeneic stem cell transplantation. TCRdb passed the RT-PCR reads through MiXCR, listing each CDR3 protein once. The sample holds 2,000 or so distinct CDR3 sequences; around 5.1% are singletons and the top ten take roughly 29%. The source material was blood, either unsorted or a sorted T cell fraction (not recorded which). The receptors here all came from a human donor who was either an allogeneic HSCT recipient or a stem cell or donor lymphocyte infusion donor (not recorded which). It is not recorded whose cells these are; they may come from a transplant donor.

This clonotype is classed as medium-sized (0.01 to 0.1%). The chain is built from TRBV12-3 or TRBV12-4 and TRBJ1-1; the match to TRBD1 covers 9 bases. V gave up 7 bases and J gave up 4 bases; unmatched junction bases: 7. The CDR3 length is 14 residues. For the CDR3, the DNA is TGTGCCAGCACCCTCCGGGACAGGGTCACTGAAGCTTTCTTT. Translating gives CASTLRDRVTEAFF.

This clonotype is classed as large (0.1 to 1%). This chain links TRBV11-2 with TRBJ2-1, with 8 bases aligning to TRBD2. Losses at the gene ends were 5 bases for V and 2 bases for J; bases not matched to a gene: 8. The V gene's germline CDR1 is SGHAT and CDR2 FQNNGV. The CDR3 consists of 16 residues. The CDR3 nucleotides are TGTGCCAGCAGCCCGTTCCCGGGACTAGCCTACAATGAGCAGTTCTTC. This translates into CASSPFPGLAYNEQFF.

This clonotype turned up a few times. The chain links TRBV6-5 to TRBJ2-7, with D perhaps TRBD1 (6 bases). V lost 5 bases and J lost 6, with 14 bases in between. CDR3 length: 13 amino acids. Germline values: CDR1 MNHEY, CDR2 SVGAGI. CDR3 coding DNA: TGTGCCAGCAGTGCCCACAGGGTTGGCGAGCAGTACTTC. Protein sequence: CASSAHRVGEQYF.

The chain employs TRBV7-2 and TRBJ1-5, with D unclear. Germline CDR1 and CDR2: SGHTA and FQGNSA. Trimming removed 3 bases from V and 1 base from J, with 13 bases in between. The CDR3 covers 16 residues. CDR3 sequence (DNA): TGTGCCAGCAGCTTTGTGTCAGGTGGGAGCAATCAGCCCCAGCATTTT. Amino acid sequence: CASSFVSGGSNQPQHF.

This clonotype is termed large. The V gene is TRBV24-1, the J gene TRBJ2-1; 12 bases map to TRBD2. V shed 3 bases and J 6 bases; nucleotides not matched to a gene: 5. There are 16 residues in the CDR3. Germline lookup yields CDR1 KGHDR and CDR2 SFDVKD. CDR3 loop: CATSDRLAGDPNEQFF. CDR3 nucleotides: TGTGCCACCAGTGATAGACTAGCGGGAGACCCCAATGAGCAGTTCTTC.

This clonotype was detected a few times. The J gene is TRBJ1-1, the V gene TRBV19; D call uncertain. V lost 3 bases to trimming and J lost 1 base, with 6 bases between them. Germline CDR1 and CDR2: LNHDA and SQIVND (reference sequence). The CDR3 has 13 amino acids. This chain's CDR3 is CASSIAENTEAFF. In DNA form, the CDR3 reads TGTGCCAGTAGTATTGCAGAGAACACTGAAGCTTTCTTT.

This clonotype was counted between two and nine times. J is TRBJ2-1 and V is TRBV12-2; TRBD1 is taken as the D call from the table, unchecked against the DNA. TRBV12-2 is noted as a pseudogene. The CDR3 extends over 15 amino acids. CDR3: CASRLGDRVYNEQFF. In DNA, the CDR3 is TGTGCAAGTCGCTTAGGGGACAGGGTCTACAATGAGCAGTTCTTC.

This clonotype is medium-sized. The rearrangement uses TRBV6-5 and TRBJ1-1, with unresolved D. Trimming shortened V by 0 bases and J by 1 base, and 9 bases separated the two germline ends. Germline V gives CDR1 MNHEY, CDR2 SVGAGI. This CDR3 comprises 15 residues. The CDR3 protein is CASSYSGTSNTEAFF. DNA for the CDR3: TGTGCCAGCAGTTACTCCGGCACCTCGAACACTGAAGCTTTCTTT.

By share, this clonotype ranks as medium-sized. J is TRBJ2-1 and V is TRBV5-6, with 10 bases fitting TRBD1. This CDR3 spans 16 amino acids. Germline CDR1 is SGHDT and CDR2 is YYEEEE. The trim removed 4 bases at V and 6 bases at J, leaving 10 bases unmatched. The CDR3 region is CASSGRTGGTVNEQFF. CDR3 in DNA: TGTGCCAGCAGCGGGCGGACAGGGGGAACGGTCAATGAGCAGTTCTTC.

This clonotype is medium-sized. The V gene is TRBV6-5, the J gene TRBJ1-1; TRBD1 matches at 9 bases. Trimming removed 8 bases from V and 5 bases from J; junction bases left unmatched: 6. From germline, CDR1 is MNHEY and CDR2 SVGAGI. The CDR3 consists of 13 residues. The CDR3 nucleotides read TGTGCCAGCGTGAACAGGGGGCGGACTGAAGCTTTCTTT. It specifies CASVNRGRTEAFF.

As concerns this clonotype: A much bigger clone sits one base away, suggesting this may be a read error. V is TRBV12-3 or TRBV12-4 and J is TRBJ2-2; D not certain. The ends were cut back, 9 bases at V and 4 bases at J, with 6 bases in the middle. The length of the CDR3 is 11 residues. The CDR3, as DNA: TGTGCCAGAAGCCGCACCGGGGAGCTGTTTTTT. Protein product: CARSRTGELFF.

This clonotype is medium-sized by share. The CDR3 DNA is TGTGCCAGCACCACGACCGGACTAGCGGCCAATGAGCAGTTCTTC. Translating gives CASTTTGLAANEQFF. The gene calls are TRBV7-2 and TRBJ2-1; 10 bases agree with TRBD2. The J segment lost 6 bases and the V segment lost 7 bases, leaving 9 bases of the junction unmatched. The CDR3 is made up of 15 amino acids. Per germline, CDR1 SGHTA and CDR2 FQGNSA. The whole variable domain, filled in from reference TRBV7-2 and TRBJ2-1, reads GAGVSQSPSNKVTEKGKDVELRCDPISGHTALYWYRQSLGQGLEFLIYFQGNSAPDKSGLPSDRFSAERTGGSVSTLTIQRTQQEDSAVYLCASTTTGLAANEQFFGPGTRLTVL.

This clonotype qualifies as medium-sized (0.01 to 0.1%). The chain links TRBV6-5 to TRBJ2-1; TRBD2 might be the D (5 bases). The germline V gene has CDR1 MNHEY and CDR2 SVGAGI. This CDR3 region has 12 residues. V lost 5 bases and J 9 bases, leaving 11 bases between the germline ends. The CDR3 nucleotides read TGTGCCAGCAGTATCCGGGATGGTGAGCAGTTCTTC. Encoded protein: CASSIRDGEQFF.

This clonotype ranks as medium-sized. The gene calls are TRBV7-9 and TRBJ1-3; 7 bases are shared with TRBD1. In germline, CDR1 is SEHNR, CDR2 FQNEAQ (reference sequence). This CDR3 contains 14 residues. Unmatched junction bases numbered 5, after V lost 6 bases and J lost 3 bases. The CDR3 protein is CASSTGTDGNTIYF. CDR3 sequence (DNA): TGTGCCAGCAGTACCGGGACAGATGGAAACACCATATATTTT.

This clonotype was picked up a small number of times. The chain combines TRBV13 with TRBJ2-7; 13 bases are a match to TRBD2. Germline values: CDR1 PRHDT, CDR2 FYEKMQ (reference sequence). This CDR3 comprises 15 residues. The trim removed 3 bases at V and 3 bases at J, leaving 2 bases unmatched. The CDR3 DNA is TGTGCCAGCAGCTTGACTAGCGGGAGGCACTACGAGCAGTACTTC. It encodes CASSLTSGRHYEQYF.

This clonotype was counted a few times. The chain employs TRBV5-1 and TRBJ1-1; D gene uncertain. The CDR3 runs to 14 residues. Germline V gives CDR1 SGHRS, CDR2 YFSETQ. The V end was cut by 1 base, the J end by 1 base, with 8 bases between. CDR3 nucleotide sequence: TGCGCCAGCAGCTTGAACCCACAGAACACTGAAGCTTTCTTT. The encoded protein is CASSLNPQNTEAFF.

This clonotype is judged medium-sized. This chain links TRBV12-3 or TRBV12-4 with TRBJ1-1; 7 bases align to TRBD1. The CDR3 loop spans 11 amino acids. The junction had 0 bases not matched to a gene; V was cut back by 5 bases and J by 6 bases. CDR3 sequence (DNA): TGTGCCAGCAGTCAGGGGGCTGAAGCTTTCTTT. The encoded protein is CASSQGAEAFF.

This clonotype turned up a few times. The CDR3 protein is CATRLAGEETQYF. CDR3 sequence (DNA): TGTGCCACCAGACTAGCGGGAGAAGAGACCCAGTACTTC. The V and J genes are TRBV6-5 and TRBJ2-5; 12 bases agree with TRBD2. Germline trimming cut 10 bases from V and 3 bases from J; bases unmatched to any gene: 3. The CDR3 has 13 amino acids. Germline loops: CDR1 MNHEY, CDR2 SVGAGI.

J is TRBJ1-1 and V is TRBV20-1; TRBD1 aligns across 8 bases. Germline V CDR1 and CDR2: DFQATT, SNEGSKA (reference sequence). After removal of 1 base from V and 6 bases from J, the junction contained 10 bases not matched to a gene. The CDR3 extends over 15 amino acids. The DNA for the CDR3 is TGCAGTGCTAGAGGGATAGACAGGGGAGGAGCTGAAGCTTTCTTT. Translation: CSARGIDRGGAEAFF.